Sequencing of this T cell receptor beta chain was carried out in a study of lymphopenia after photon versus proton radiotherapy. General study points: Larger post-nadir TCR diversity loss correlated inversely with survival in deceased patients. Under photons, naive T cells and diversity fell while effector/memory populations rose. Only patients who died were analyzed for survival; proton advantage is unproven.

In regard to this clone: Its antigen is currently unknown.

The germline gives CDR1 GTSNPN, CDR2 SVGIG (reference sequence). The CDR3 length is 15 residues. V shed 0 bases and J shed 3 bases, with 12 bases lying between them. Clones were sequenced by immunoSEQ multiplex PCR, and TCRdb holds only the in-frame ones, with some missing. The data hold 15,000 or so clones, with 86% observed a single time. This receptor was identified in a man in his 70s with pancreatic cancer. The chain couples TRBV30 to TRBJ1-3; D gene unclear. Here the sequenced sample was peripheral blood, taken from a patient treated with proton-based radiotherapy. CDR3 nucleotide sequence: TGTGCCTGGAGTGTTGGAGCTTTGGATGGAAACACCATATATTTT. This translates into CAWSVGALDGNTIYF.